Listed below are T cell receptor beta chains from one sample, sequenced in a study of PD-1 blockade in mismatch repair-deficient tumors. Clones were read by immunoSEQ multiplex PCR, and TCRdb kept only the in-frame ones, dropping some. The sample includes about 68,000 clones, about 78% of them seen just once. The sequenced sample was peripheral blood, obtained 2 weeks after starting pembrolizumab. These receptors came from an adult with mismatch repair-deficient cancer. Each CDR3 is given with its conserved first and last residue. D genes are given only for firm matches. The size entry is marked missing in some rows and otherwise reads once, few, many or a size class.

J gene: TRBJ1-1; D gene: TRBD1; V gene: TRBV6-1; clone size: .; CDR3 protein: CASRSTGGGTEAFF; CDR3 DNA: TGTGCCAGCAGGTCGACAGGGGGTGGTACTGAAGCTTTCTTT
J gene: TRBJ1-2; D gene: .; V gene: TRBV6-5; clone size: .; CDR3 protein: CASSHSNYGYTF; CDR3 DNA: TGTGCCAGCAGTCACAGCAACTATGGCTACACCTTC
J gene: TRBJ2-7; D gene: TRBD2; V gene: TRBV4-2; clone size: .; CDR3 protein: CASSRKVAGADYEQYF; CDR3 DNA: TGTGCCAGCAGCCGAAAGGTAGCGGGTGCCGACTACGAGCAGTACTTC
J gene: TRBJ2-7; D gene: .; V gene: TRBV6-1; clone size: .; CDR3 protein: CASSVGYASYEQYF; CDR3 DNA: TGTGCCAGCAGTGTAGGTTATGCCTCCTACGAGCAGTACTTC
J gene: TRBJ2-1; D gene: .; V gene: TRBV5-6; clone size: .; CDR3 protein: CASSSLRKHNEQFF; CDR3 DNA: TGTGCCAGCAGCTCCCTTAGGAAACACAATGAGCAGTTCTTC
J gene: TRBJ2-5; D gene: .; V gene: TRBV11-2; clone size: .; CDR3 protein: CASSSDYRGTQYF; CDR3 DNA: TGTGCCAGCAGCTCGGACTACCGGGGGACCCAGTACTTC
J gene: TRBJ1-2; D gene: .; V gene: TRBV29-1; clone size: few; CDR3 protein: CSVGADYGYTF; CDR3 DNA: TGCAGCGTTGGGGCGGACTATGGCTACACCTTC
J gene: TRBJ2-2; D gene: .; V gene: TRBV18; clone size: .; CDR3 protein: CASSLTSSGELFF; CDR3 DNA: TGTGCCAGCTCACTCACTAGCTCTGGGGAGCTGTTTTTT
J gene: TRBJ2-5; D gene: TRBD2; V gene: TRBV7-9; clone size: few; CDR3 protein: CASSLGTSGQETQYF; CDR3 DNA: TGTGCCAGCAGCTTAGGAACTAGCGGACAAGAGACCCAGTACTTC
J gene: TRBJ2-5; D gene: .; V gene: TRBV5-4; clone size: few; CDR3 protein: CASSSLGRQETQYF; CDR3 DNA: TGTGCCAGCAGCTCTTTGGGGCGCCAAGAGACCCAGTACTTC
J gene: TRBJ1-2; D gene: .; V gene: TRBV18; clone size: .; CDR3 protein: CASSSNSPTRANYGYTF; CDR3 DNA: TGTGCCAGCTCATCTAACTCTCCCACCCGAGCTAACTATGGCTACACCTTC
J gene: TRBJ2-1; D gene: TRBD2; V gene: TRBV7-6; clone size: .; CDR3 protein: CASSFFAGTSGLYNEQFF; CDR3 DNA: TGTGCCAGCAGCTTTTTCGCCGGGACTAGCGGCCTATACAATGAGCAGTTCTTC
J gene: TRBJ2-1; D gene: .; V gene: TRBV1; clone size: .; CDR3 protein: CTRGLVRAYNEQFF; CDR3 DNA: TGCACCAGGGGGCTGGTTAGGGCCTACAATGAGCAGTTCTTC
J gene: TRBJ2-2; D gene: TRBD2; V gene: TRBV9; clone size: .; CDR3 protein: CASSATLAGTGELFF; CDR3 DNA: TGTGCCAGCAGCGCCACGCTAGCGGGAACCGGGGAGCTGTTTTTT
J gene: TRBJ2-7; D gene: TRBD1; V gene: TRBV14; clone size: .; CDR3 protein: CASSHGTGEGYEQYF; CDR3 DNA: TGTGCCAGCAGCCATGGAACAGGGGAAGGATACGAGCAGTACTTC
J gene: TRBJ1-1; D gene: .; V gene: TRBV7-9; clone size: .; CDR3 protein: CASSSGRGGSDTEAFF; CDR3 DNA: TGTGCCAGCAGCAGTGGGAGGGGAGGGTCGGACACTGAAGCTTTCTTT
J gene: TRBJ2-1; D gene: TRBD2; V gene: TRBV30; clone size: .; CDR3 protein: CAWTGSSGRGFDEQFF; CDR3 DNA: TGTGCCTGGACGGGGAGTAGCGGGAGAGGTTTCGATGAGCAGTTCTTC
J gene: TRBJ2-3; D gene: .; V gene: TRBV7-9; clone size: .; CDR3 protein: CASSLDQGPTDTQYF; CDR3 DNA: TGTGCCAGCAGCTTAGACCAGGGGCCCACAGATACGCAGTATTTT
J gene: TRBJ2-3; D gene: TRBD2; V gene: TRBV12-5; clone size: .; CDR3 protein: CASGPRTSAYTQYF; CDR3 DNA: TGTGCTAGTGGTCCCCGGACTAGCGCTTATACGCAGTATTTT
J gene: TRBJ1-2; D gene: .; V gene: TRBV7-9; clone size: .; CDR3 protein: CASSLVGQQGGYTF; CDR3 DNA: TGTGCCAGCAGCTTAGTGGGCCAGCAAGGCGGCTACACCTTC
J gene: TRBJ2-7; D gene: .; V gene: TRBV21-1; clone size: .; CDR3 protein: CASSKGTPGLAGPLWYEQYF; CDR3 DNA: TGTGCCAGCAGCAAAGGGACTCCGGGACTAGCGGGTCCCCTCTGGTACGAGCAGTACTTC
J gene: TRBJ1-5; D gene: .; V gene: TRBV9; clone size: .; CDR3 protein: CASSVASGNQPQHF; CDR3 DNA: TGTGCCAGCAGCGTAGCATCGGGGAATCAGCCCCAGCATTTT
J gene: TRBJ1-1; D gene: .; V gene: TRBV14; clone size: few; CDR3 protein: CASSQFRTEAFF; CDR3 DNA: TGTGCCAGCAGCCAATTTAGAACGGAAGCTTTCTTT
J gene: TRBJ2-3; D gene: .; V gene: TRBV9; clone size: .; CDR3 protein: CASSPLSSTDTQYF; CDR3 DNA: TGTGCCAGCAGCCCGCTGAGTAGCACAGATACGCAGTATTTT
J gene: TRBJ2-1; D gene: TRBD2; V gene: TRBV19; clone size: .; CDR3 protein: CASSKVGRGGPNEQFF; CDR3 DNA: TGTGCCAGTAGTAAGGTCGGGCGGGGGGGCCCGAATGAGCAGTTCTTC
J gene: TRBJ2-1; D gene: TRBD1; V gene: TRBV29-1; clone size: .; CDR3 protein: CSVGDRGNEQFF; CDR3 DNA: TGCAGCGTCGGGGACAGGGGCAATGAGCAGTTCTTC
J gene: TRBJ1-5; D gene: TRBD1; V gene: TRBV11-1; clone size: .; CDR3 protein: CASSLAGQGSSNQPQHF; CDR3 DNA: TGTGCCAGCAGCTTAGCCGGACAGGGGTCGAGCAATCAGCCCCAGCATTTT
J gene: TRBJ2-3; D gene: TRBD2; V gene: TRBV5-1; clone size: .; CDR3 protein: CASSLSGRPTDTQYF; CDR3 DNA: TGCGCCAGCAGTCTCTCCGGGAGGCCCACAGATACGCAGTATTTT
J gene: TRBJ1-1; D gene: .; V gene: TRBV7-9; clone size: .; CDR3 protein: CASSFSQGSEAFF; CDR3 DNA: TGTGCCAGCAGCTTTTCTCAGGGATCTGAAGCTTTCTTT
J gene: TRBJ2-2; D gene: TRBD1; V gene: TRBV30; clone size: .; CDR3 protein: CAWTGGASGELFF; CDR3 DNA: TGTGCCTGGACAGGGGGCGCTTCCGGGGAGCTGTTTTTT
J gene: TRBJ1-2; D gene: .; V gene: TRBV2; clone size: few; CDR3 protein: CASSEAKVGISYTF; CDR3 DNA: TGTGCCAGCAGTGAAGCGAAAGTTGGCATCTCCTACACCTTC
J gene: TRBJ1-1; D gene: .; V gene: TRBV7-3; clone size: .; CDR3 protein: CASSANRDTEAFF; CDR3 DNA: TGTGCCAGCAGCGCCAACCGGGACACTGAAGCTTTCTTT
J gene: TRBJ1-1; D gene: .; V gene: TRBV7-2; clone size: .; CDR3 protein: CASSFSAQNTEAFF; CDR3 DNA: TGTGCCAGCAGCTTCTCAGCTCAGAACACTGAAGCTTTCTTT
J gene: TRBJ2-1; D gene: TRBD2; V gene: TRBV7-2; clone size: .; CDR3 protein: CASSLEGLAGNEQFF; CDR3 DNA: TGTGCCAGCAGCTTAGAAGGACTAGCGGGAAATGAGCAGTTCTTC
J gene: TRBJ1-1; D gene: TRBD1; V gene: TRBV6-5; clone size: .; CDR3 protein: CASNRGGIPTEAFF; CDR3 DNA: TGTGCCAGCAATCGAGGGGGCATCCCAACTGAAGCTTTCTTT
J gene: TRBJ2-5; D gene: TRBD1; V gene: TRBV7-3; clone size: .; CDR3 protein: CASSLGTGGRETQYF; CDR3 DNA: TGTGCCAGCAGCCTAGGGACAGGGGGCAGGGAGACCCAGTACTTC
J gene: TRBJ1-1; D gene: .; V gene: TRBV30; clone size: .; CDR3 protein: CAWRGGMYTEAFF; CDR3 DNA: TGTGCCTGGAGGGGGGGCATGTACACTGAAGCTTTCTTT
J gene: TRBJ1-1; D gene: .; V gene: TRBV5-1; clone size: .; CDR3 protein: CASSSERAANTEAFF; CDR3 DNA: TGCGCCAGCAGCTCAGAGCGGGCAGCGAACACTGAAGCTTTCTTT
J gene: TRBJ2-6; D gene: .; V gene: TRBV29-1; clone size: .; CDR3 protein: CSVEGQASGANVLTF; CDR3 DNA: TGCAGCGTTGAAGGACAGGCTTCTGGGGCCAACGTCCTGACTTTC